A selection of T cell receptor beta chains follows, all from one sample in a study of cytomegalovirus exposure and HLA in healthy donors. Clones were read by immunoSEQ multiplex PCR, and TCRdb kept only the in-frame ones, dropping some. The sample holds some 250,000 clones, 70% to 90% seen once. The sample comprised PBMCs. These receptors were collected from a woman aged 30 to 39 in good health and CMV-seropositive. The CDR3 runs from the conserved cysteine through the conserved F or W.

j_call v_call cdr3_aa
TRBJ1-1 TRBV18 CASSWGGEAFF
TRBJ2-2 TRBV2 CASSIRDYTGELFF
TRBJ1-3 TRBV18 CASSPANTISGNTIYF
TRBJ1-1 TRBV5-6 CASSLARGFPAFF
TRBJ1-2 TRBV4-1 CASSQLSEAGGGYTF
TRBJ2-1 TRBV2 CASRFLAGGLNEQFF
TRBJ2-2 TRBV5-1 CASSLTDTGELFF
TRBJ2-1 TRBV2 CASRLAWYNEQFF
TRBJ2-1 TRBV5-4 CASSLLGGAHGNEQFF
TRBJ2-5 TRBV2 CASEYRATETQYF
TRBJ2-2 TRBV7-9 CASSSGSRGSTGELFF
TRBJ2-1 TRBV19 CASSIVLAVYNEQFF
TRBJ2-1 TRBV4-1 CASSLNTNNEQFF
TRBJ1-1 TRBV2 CASSEIGGDSDRGAAFF
TRBJ1-1 TRBV6-5 CASSYRTGGRTEAFF
TRBJ2-7 TRBV7-9 CASSLSTGLNEQYF
TRBJ2-7 TRBV28 CASGGEEQYF
TRBJ2-7 TRBV4-2 CASSQVPGQGLYEQYF
TRBJ2-2 TRBV19 CASSIPHTGELFF
TRBJ2-6 TRBV28 CASSFAATYSGANVLTF
TRBJ2-1 TRBV7-2 CASSSRLSSYNEQFF
TRBJ1-2 TRBV30 CAWSRQGALNGYTF
TRBJ1-5 TRBV12-5 CASGYEGEGPQHF
TRBJ2-7 TRBV30 CAWSRTGVGEQYF
TRBJ2-4 TRBV5-1 CASSGGGGVRNIQYF
TRBJ2-7 TRBV7-9 CASSLKSDRVGDEQYF